This TCR beta chain was obtained from a study of cytomegalovirus exposure and HLA in healthy donors. Study-wide results and caveats: Researchers reported that a few CMV-associated chains were confirmed in vitro as CMV antigen-specific.

The PCR ran on 60 Vbeta and 13 Jbeta primers. Method: immunoSEQ multiplex PCR; TCRdb's copy keeps in-frame clones and lacks some. The sample comprises about 150,000 clones, roughly 80% of which are singletons, and roughly 3.4% rests with the top ten. This CDR3 is 13 amino acids long. In germline, CDR1 is MNHNS, CDR2 SASEGT. The ends were cut back, 8 bases at V and 4 bases at J, with 12 bases in the middle. On this clone itself: The antigen remains unidentified.

The sequencing sample was made of PBMCs. The source of this sequence is a male donor in good health and CMV-seronegative. The gene calls are TRBV6-1 and TRBJ1-5; D remains ambiguous. This chain's CDR3 is CASDMAGNQPQHF. The DNA for the CDR3 is TGTGCCAGCGACATGGCGGGAAATCAGCCCCAGCATTTT.